The clone carrying this T cell receptor beta chain was found many times. Its antigen is undetermined. Healthy controls consisted of blood bank volunteers in Maryland, USA. This specimen belongs to a study of neurological immune-mediated disorders. General study findings and limits: HTLV-1-associated myelopathy had the most TCR clonal expansion, while multiple sclerosis had the least, a level that fell below healthy controls.

A 10-nucleotide random UMI tagged transcripts in template-switch 5'RACE cDNA synthesis. A single run covered 15-18 subjects with over 160 million TCR-beta sequences. One entry per CDR3 protein, called by TCRdb with MiXCR from the 5' RACE reads. The repertoire holds approximately 82,000 distinct CDR3 sequences, with 13% to 15% as singletons. The CDR3 runs to 14 residues. Germline V gene data show CDR1 as SGHRS and CDR2 as YFSETQ. V lost 2 bases and J 0 bases, leaving 7 bases between the germline ends. What was sequenced was PBMCs. The receptor comes from a woman aged 45 to 65 in good health. The chain has TRBV5-1 and TRBJ2-3; D is possibly TRBD1 (6 bases). The chain's CDR3 is CASSLGQSTDTQYF. DNA of the CDR3: TGCGCCAGCAGCTTAGGACAGAGCACAGATACGCAGTATTTT.